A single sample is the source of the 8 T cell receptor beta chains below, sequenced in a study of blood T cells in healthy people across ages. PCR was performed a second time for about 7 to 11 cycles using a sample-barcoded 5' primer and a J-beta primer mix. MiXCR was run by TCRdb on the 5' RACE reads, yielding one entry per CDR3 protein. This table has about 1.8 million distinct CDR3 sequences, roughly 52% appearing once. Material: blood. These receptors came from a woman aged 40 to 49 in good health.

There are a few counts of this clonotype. The CDR3 sequence is CASSSTRDRSYEQYF. CDR3 nucleotide sequence: TGCGCCAGCAGCTCAACCCGGGACAGGTCCTACGAGCAGTACTTC. V and J are TRBV5-1 and TRBJ2-7, with 8 nucleotides matching TRBD1. Trimming removed 3 bases from V and 1 base from J; junction bases left unmatched: 6. The CDR3 has 15 residues. Per germline, CDR1 SGHRS and CDR2 YFSETQ.

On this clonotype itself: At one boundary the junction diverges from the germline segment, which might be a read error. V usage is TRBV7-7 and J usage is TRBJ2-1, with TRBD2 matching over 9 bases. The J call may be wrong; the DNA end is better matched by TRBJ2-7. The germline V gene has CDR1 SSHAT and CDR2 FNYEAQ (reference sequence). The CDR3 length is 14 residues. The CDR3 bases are TGTGCTAGCAGCTTAAGCGGGGGGAACAATGAGCAGTACTTC. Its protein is CASSLSGGNNEQYF.

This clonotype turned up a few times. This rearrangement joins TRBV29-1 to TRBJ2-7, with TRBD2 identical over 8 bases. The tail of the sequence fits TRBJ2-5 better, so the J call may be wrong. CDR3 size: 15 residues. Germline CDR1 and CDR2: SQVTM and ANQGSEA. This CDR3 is CSVGVAGSGGETQYF. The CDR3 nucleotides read TGCAGCGTTGGTGTGGCAGGTTCGGGGGGGGAGACCCAGTACTTC.

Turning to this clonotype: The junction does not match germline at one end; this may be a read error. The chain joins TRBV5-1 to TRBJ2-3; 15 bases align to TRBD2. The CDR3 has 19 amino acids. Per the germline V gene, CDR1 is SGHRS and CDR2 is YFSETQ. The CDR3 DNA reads TGCGCTAGCAGCTTGGAGGGACTAGCGGGGGGCTCTCATTTAGAGACGCAGTATTTT. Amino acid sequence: CASSLEGLAGGSHLETQYF.

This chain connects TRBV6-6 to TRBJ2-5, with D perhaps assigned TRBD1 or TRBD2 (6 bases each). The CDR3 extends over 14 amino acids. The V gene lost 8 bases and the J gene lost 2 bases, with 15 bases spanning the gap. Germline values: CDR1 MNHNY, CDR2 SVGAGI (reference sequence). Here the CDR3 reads CASGFGGGQETQYF. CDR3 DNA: TGTGCCAGCGGTTTCGGGGGCGGACAAGAGACCCAGTACTTC.

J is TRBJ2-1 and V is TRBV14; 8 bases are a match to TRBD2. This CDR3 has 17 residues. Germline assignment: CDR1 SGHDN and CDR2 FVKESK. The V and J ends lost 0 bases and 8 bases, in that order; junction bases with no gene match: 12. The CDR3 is CASSQEARRGGYYEQFF. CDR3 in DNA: TGTGCCAGCAGCCAAGAAGCGCGACGGGGGGGGTACTATGAGCAGTTCTTC. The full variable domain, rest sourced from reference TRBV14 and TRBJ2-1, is EAGVTQFPSHSVIEKGQTVTLRCDPISGHDNLYWYRRVMGKEIKFLLHFVKESKQDESGMPNNRFLAERTGGTYSTLKVQPAELEDSGVYFCASSQEARRGGYYEQFFGPGTRLTVL.

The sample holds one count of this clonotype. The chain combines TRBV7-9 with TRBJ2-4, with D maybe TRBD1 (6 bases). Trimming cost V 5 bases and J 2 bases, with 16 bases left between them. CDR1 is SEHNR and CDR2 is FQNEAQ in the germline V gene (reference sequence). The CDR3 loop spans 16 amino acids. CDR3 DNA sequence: TGTGCCAGCAGCCAGGCCCCAGGGGCATCCAAAAACATTCAGTACTTC. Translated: CASSQAPGASKNIQYF.

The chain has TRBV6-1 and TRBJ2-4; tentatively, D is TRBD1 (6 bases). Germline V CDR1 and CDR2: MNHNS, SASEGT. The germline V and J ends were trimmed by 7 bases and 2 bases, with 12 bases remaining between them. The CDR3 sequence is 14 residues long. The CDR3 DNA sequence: TGTGCCAGCAACTCTCAGGGGCCCAAAAACATTCAGTACTTC. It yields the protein CASNSQGPKNIQYF.